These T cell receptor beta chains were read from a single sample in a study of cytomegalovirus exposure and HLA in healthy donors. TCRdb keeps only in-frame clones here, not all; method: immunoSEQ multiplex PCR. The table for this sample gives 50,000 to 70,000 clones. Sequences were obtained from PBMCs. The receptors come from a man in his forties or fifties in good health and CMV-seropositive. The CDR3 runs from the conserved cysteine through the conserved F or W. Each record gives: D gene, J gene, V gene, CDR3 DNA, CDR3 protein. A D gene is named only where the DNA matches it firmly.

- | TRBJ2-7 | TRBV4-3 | TGCGCCAGCAGCCAAGAGCGGTGGTTCATCCACGAGCAGTACTTC | CASSQERWFIHEQYF
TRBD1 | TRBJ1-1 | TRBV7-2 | TGTGCCAGCAGCTGGGGACAGGGTGAAGCTTTCTTT | CASSWGQGEAFF
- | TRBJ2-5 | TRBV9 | TGTGCCAGCAGCGTAGTCGATAGCCCAAGAGTGACCCAGTACTTC | CASSVVDSPRVTQYF
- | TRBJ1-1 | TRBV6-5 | TGTGCCAGCAGTTTCCAGGGAAATTATGAAGCTTTCTTT | CASSFQGNYEAFF
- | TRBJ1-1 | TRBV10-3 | TGTGCCATCAAGGCTCCAGGGAACACTGAAGATTTCTTT | CAIKAPGNTEDFF
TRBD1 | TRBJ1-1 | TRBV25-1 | TGTGCCAGCAGTGGGACGGACAGGGTGCAGGAAGCTTTCTTT | CASSGTDRVQEAFF
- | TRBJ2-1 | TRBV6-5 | TGTGCCAGCAGTTACTCGAAGGGGGGGTACAGGGAGCAGTTCTTC | CASSYSKGGYREQFF
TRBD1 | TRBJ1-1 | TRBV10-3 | TGTGCCATCAAGGGACAGTCGGCGAACACTGAAGCTTTCTTT | CAIKGQSANTEAFF
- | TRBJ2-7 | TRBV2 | TGTGCCAGCAGTGCTAACCCGGGAGTGGGGGAGCAGTACTTC | CASSANPGVGEQYF
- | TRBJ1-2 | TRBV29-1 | TGCAGTGTAGGCCAGGGCGGTGGCGGCTACACCTTC | CSVGQGGGGYTF
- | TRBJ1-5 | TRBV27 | TGTGCCAGCAGTCATGACAGAAACAATCAGCCCCAGCATTTT | CASSHDRNNQPQHF
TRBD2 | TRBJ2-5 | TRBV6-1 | TGTGCCAGCAGTGCCTCTAGCGGGGGCGGACGGAAGACCCAGTACTTC | CASSASSGGGRKTQYF
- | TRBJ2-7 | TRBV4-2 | TGTGCCAGCAGCCCTGGGGGGGCCCTCTACGAGCAGTACTTC | CASSPGGALYEQYF
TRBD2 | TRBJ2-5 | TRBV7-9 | TGTGCCAGCAGCTTCCGCGGGGGACGGGAGACCCAGTACTTC | CASSFRGGRETQYF
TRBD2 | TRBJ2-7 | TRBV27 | TGTGCCAGCAGCCGAAGCACTAGCGGGCTATCCTACGAGCAGTACTTC | CASSRSTSGLSYEQYF
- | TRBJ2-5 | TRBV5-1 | TGCGCCAGCAGCCCGGTGACTAGGCCTCAAGAGACCCAGTACTTC | CASSPVTRPQETQYF